In its sample, the clone carrying this T cell receptor beta chain was seen a few times. Its antigen is undetermined. The entry originates in a study of cytomegalovirus exposure and HLA in healthy donors. The CDR3 has 14 residues. The V segment lost 3 bases and the J segment 5 bases; nucleotides outside the gene matches: 5. The V gene's germline CDR1 is MNHEY and CDR2 SMNVEV (reference sequence). The PCR employed 60 Vbeta primers together with 13 Jbeta primers. Sequencing used immunoSEQ multiplex PCR; TCRdb keeps in-frame clones, though not all of them. The data hold over 55,000 clones, with around 70% observed a single time. Overall study results and limits: As was reported, the classifier diagnosed cytomegalovirus status with high specificity and sensitivity.

The source is a man aged 35 to 55 in good health and CMV-seropositive. What was sequenced was PBMCs. The chain carries TRBV27 and TRBJ2-5, with 8 bases aligning to TRBD2. For the CDR3, the DNA is TGTGCCAGCAGTTTCCTCTCTAGCGGGGAGACCCAGTACTTC. Translating gives CASSFLSSGETQYF.